The sequence of this T cell receptor (beta chain) was determined in a study of T cell clonality in common variable immunodeficiency. This clone was seen ten or more times. Its antigen is currently unknown. The read terminates 3 residues before the CDR3 end, so the remaining end is supplied by the germline J gene. Germline CDR1 SGHRS, CDR2 YFSETQ. The CDR3 length is 14 residues. V was trimmed by 3 bases and J by 5 bases, leaving 14 bases between them. CVID and control samples used equivalent genomic DNA input. The data were produced by immunoSEQ multiplex PCR, yet TCRdb's version contains in-frame clones alone and is incomplete. The data show about 43,000 clones, none appearing only once, with over 2% held by the ten largest. Both groups were predominantly of Caucasian heritage. The study, taken as a whole, reports: CVID subjects shared fewer TCRbeta clones than healthy controls did. Reportedly, TCR beta sequences from common variable immunodeficiency showed fewer deletions and N-nucleotide insertions.

The sequencing sample was made of peripheral blood mononuclear cells. The chain joins TRBV5-1 to TRBJ1-1; D is possibly TRBD1 (5 bases). This receptor was identified in a person between 18 and 75 years old in good health. CDR3 sequence reads: CASSSSFRDTEAFF. The sequenced part of the CDR3 DNA is TGCGCCAGCAGCTCGTCCTTCAGGGATACTGAA.